Listed here are 11 T cell receptor beta chains from one sample, sequenced in a study of PD-1 blockade in classical Hodgkin lymphoma. Libraries were prepared by immunoSEQ multiplex PCR; TCRdb keeps only in-frame clonotypes and omits some of them. The data contain about 46,000 clones, 80% of them singletons. Each patient's relapse followed autologous stem cell transplantation, and brentuximab vedotin exposure varied. This sample comprised peripheral blood mononuclear cells (PBMCs), obtained before the second cycle of nivolumab. The source of these receptors is a human donor with classical Hodgkin lymphoma.

The V and J genes are TRBV5-4 and TRBJ1-2; D perhaps matches TRBD1 (5 bases). CDR3 length equals 17 residues. V was cut by 1 base and J by 0 bases, with 16 bases left in between. CDR1 SGHNT and CDR2 YYREEE come from the germline V gene (reference sequence). The DNA of the CDR3 is TGTGCCAGCAGCTTGTCGAGAAGGGGAATAACTAACTATGGCTACACCTTC. Encoded protein: CASSLSRRGITNYGYTF.

The rearrangement joins TRBV2 to TRBJ1-5; tentatively, D is TRBD1 (5 bases). CDR3 length equals 14 residues. Germline assignment: CDR1 SNHLY and CDR2 FYNNEI. Between the trimmed V and J ends, which lost 6 bases and 3 bases, there was a span of 12 bases. DNA of the CDR3: TGTGCCAGCAGCGCCAGGGATATCAATCAGCCCCAGCATTTT. This translates into CASSARDINQPQHF.

V is TRBV19 and J is TRBJ2-1; perhaps TRBD2 as D (6 bases). The germline V gene has CDR1 LNHDA and CDR2 SQIVND (reference sequence). V was cut by 2 bases and J by 2 bases, with 7 bases left in between. The CDR3 totals 14 residues. CDR3 amino acids: CASSIPGAYNEQFF. The CDR3 nucleotides read TGTGCCAGTAGTATACCGGGAGCCTACAATGAGCAGTTCTTC.

The chain links TRBV13 to TRBJ1-2; D is ambiguous. The V end lost 5 bases, the J end lost 8 bases, and 15 bases lay between the germline ends. The CDR3 sequence is 13 residues long. Germline assignment: CDR1 PRHDT and CDR2 FYEKMQ (reference sequence). CDR3 in DNA: TGTGCCAGCAGCACCCTGGGATCTTACGGCTACACCTTC. As protein: CASSTLGSYGYTF.

The J gene is TRBJ1-2, the V gene TRBV11-2; 7 bases align to TRBD1. CDR3 length equals 14 residues. Losses at the gene ends were 3 bases for V and 5 bases for J; bases not matched to a gene: 6. CDR1 and CDR2 from the germline V gene are SGHAT and FQNNGV. The chain's CDR3 is CASSLGQTDYGYTF. The CDR3 coding sequence is TGTGCCAGCAGCTTGGGACAGACAGATTATGGCTACACCTTC.

J is TRBJ1-3 and V is TRBV30; D gene ambiguous. Trimming removed 0 bases from V and 1 base from J, with 4 bases in between. Germline V lookup: CDR1 GTSNPN, CDR2 SVGIG (reference sequence). The CDR3 runs 13 residues. The CDR3 sequence is CAWSVISGNTIYF. DNA of the CDR3: TGTGCCTGGAGTGTTATATCTGGAAACACCATATATTTT.

This chain joins TRBV9 and TRBJ2-3, with 8 bases that match TRBD2. V lost 0 bases to trimming and J lost 6 bases; unmatched junction nucleotides: 9. The V gene's germline CDR1 is SGDLS and CDR2 YYNGEE. CDR3 length equals 16 residues. CDR3 nucleotides: TGTGCCAGCAGCGTAGGGCTAGCGGGTGGTTTTGATACGCAGTATTTT. It is translated as CASSVGLAGGFDTQYF.

J is TRBJ2-1 and V is TRBV7-3; weak D call: TRBD1 (6 bases). Trimming cost V 6 bases and J 2 bases, with 17 bases left between them. The length of the CDR3 is 16 residues. CDR1 is SGHTA, CDR2 FQGTGA, per germline. The CDR3 DNA reads as TGTGCCAGCAGTAAACAGGGATCCACCACCTACAATGAGCAGTTCTTC. Translation gives CASSKQGSTTYNEQFF.

This sequence joins TRBV30 and TRBJ2-7; D possibly matches TRBD1 or TRBD2 (5 bases each). V was cut by 5 bases and J by 0 bases, with 14 bases left in between. This CDR3 spans 14 amino acids. The germline gives CDR1 GTSNPN, CDR2 SVGIG (reference sequence). This chain's CDR3 is CAWYRAGTSYEQYF. The CDR3 nucleotides are TGTGCCTGGTACCGTGCCGGGACCTCCTACGAGCAGTACTTC.

The chain uses TRBV28 and TRBJ2-3, with D tentatively TRBD2 (7 bases). V lost 2 bases to trimming and J lost 6 bases, with 18 bases between them. Germline lookup yields CDR1 MDHEN and CDR2 SYDVKM. This CDR3 contains 16 residues. This CDR3 is CASSLARGAEEDTQYF. For the CDR3, the DNA is TGTGCCAGCAGTTTAGCCCGGGGGGCAGAGGAGGATACGCAGTATTTT.

This chain joins TRBV27 and TRBJ1-2; 8 nucleotides match TRBD1. Germline CDR1 and CDR2: MNHEY and SMNVEV (reference sequence). CDR3 size: 16 residues. The trim removed 5 bases at V and 6 bases at J, leaving 14 bases unmatched. The chain's CDR3 is CASSQFSGRGQHGYTF. Written as DNA, the CDR3 is TGTGCCAGCAGTCAGTTCTCAGGCAGGGGGCAGCATGGCTACACCTTC.